The 16 T cell receptor beta chains reported below all come from one sample, sequenced in a study of T cells after posttransplantation cyclophosphamide. Method: immunoSEQ multiplex PCR; TCRdb's copy keeps in-frame clones and lacks some. This table has more than 12,000 clones, roughly four fifths appearing once. Sequencing was carried out using memory CD4+ T cells sorted from PBMCs. The source is a man aged 50 or older.

The chain recombines TRBV7-8 with TRBJ2-5, with no clear D. Germline V CDR1 and CDR2: SGHVS, FQNEAQ. Trimming pared 5 bases from V and 5 bases from J, leaving 9 bases between. There are 12 residues in the CDR3. CDR3: CASSTNTETQYF. The CDR3 bases are TGTGCCAGCAGCACCAACACGGAGACCCAGTACTTC.

This clone occurred a few times. The rearrangement links TRBV2 to TRBJ2-5; 11 bases line up with TRBD2. From germline, CDR1 is SNHLY and CDR2 FYNNEI. The CDR3 spans 15 residues. Trimming cost V 6 bases and J 5 bases; bases outside gene matches: 8. CDR3 sequence (DNA): TGTGCCAGCAGCAAGAATAGCGGGAGGGAGGAGACCCAGTACTTC. Protein sequence: CASSKNSGREETQYF.

J is TRBJ2-1 and V is TRBV4-2; D unresolved. V was shortened by 0 bases and J by 10 bases, with 10 bases between the two germline ends. CDR1 and CDR2 (germline): LGHNA, YNFKEQ. This CDR3 has 13 residues. The DNA of the CDR3 is TGTGCCAGCAGCCAAGATTATATAACAGAGCAGTTCTTC. The encoded protein is CASSQDYITEQFF.

V is TRBV5-1 and J is TRBJ1-3, with a tentative D call TRBD1 (6 bases). Trimming shortened V by 4 bases and J by 8 bases, and 19 bases separated the two germline ends. The germline V gene has CDR1 SGHRS and CDR2 YFSETQ. This CDR3 has 15 residues. The CDR3 spells CASSPLDRGGDTIYF. The CDR3 nucleotides are TGCGCCAGCAGCCCCCTGGACAGAGGAGGAGACACCATATATTTT.

V usage is TRBV29-1 and J usage is TRBJ2-1; 8 bases map to TRBD2. Germline CDR1 and CDR2: SQVTM and ANQGSEA. The CDR3 consists of 12 residues. The J segment lost 10 bases and the V segment lost 6 bases, leaving 8 bases of the junction unmatched. CDR3 residues: CSVKTSAREQFF. CDR3 coding DNA: TGCAGCGTAAAGACTAGCGCCAGGGAGCAGTTCTTC.

J is TRBJ2-5 and V is TRBV6-6, with 7 bases aligning to TRBD1. This CDR3 is 12 amino acids long. The ends lost 8 bases at V and 4 bases at J; junction bases unmatched: 4. Germline lookup yields CDR1 MNHNY and CDR2 SVGAGI (reference sequence). The CDR3: CASGQAAETQYF. For the CDR3, the DNA is TGTGCCAGCGGACAGGCTGCAGAGACCCAGTACTTC.

The DNA of the CDR3 is TGTGCCAGCAAAGGGCGCCTCGGGGGGGTGGACGAGCAGTACTTC. This gives the protein CASKGRLGGVDEQYF. This chain uses TRBV2 with TRBJ2-7, with 8 nucleotides matching TRBD2. The CDR3 is made up of 15 amino acids. Germline V gene sequence: CDR1 SNHLY, CDR2 FYNNEI. J lost 5 bases, V lost 7 bases, and 13 bases had no gene match.

The table lists this clone with a few counts. This sequence joins TRBV6-5 and TRBJ2-3, with 10 bases matching TRBD2. Germline V gives CDR1 MNHEY, CDR2 SVGAGI. With V trimmed by 7 bases and J by 15 bases, 7 bases remained unmatched. The CDR3 length is 11 residues. As DNA, the CDR3 is TGTGCCAGCATATCCGGGACTAGCGCATATTTT. Protein product: CASISGTSAYF.

The chain recombines TRBV29-1 with TRBJ1-2; D unclear. The CDR3 loop spans 11 amino acids. From germline, CDR1 is SQVTM and CDR2 ANQGSEA. V lost 6 bases, J lost 0 bases, and 5 bases lay in between. CDR3 sequence (DNA): TGCAGCGTGACATCTAACTATGGCTACACCTTC. Amino acid sequence: CSVTSNYGYTF.

The CDR3 nucleotides are TGTGCCAGCAGCAGTAGGGGGGGGTCCGAGCAGTACTTC. Translating gives CASSSRGGSEQYF. The chain couples TRBV9 to TRBJ2-7, with a possible D match to TRBD2 (7 bases). The CDR3 is made up of 13 amino acids. Germline CDR1 and CDR2: SGDLS and YYNGEE. Trimming cost V 4 bases and J 6 bases, with 14 bases left between them.

This clone was found a few times. The chain links TRBV5-1 to TRBJ2-5; D is possibly TRBD2 (6 bases). The CDR3 totals 13 residues. Germline CDR1 is SGHRS and CDR2 is YFSETQ. Trimming removed 2 bases from V and 3 bases from J, with 8 bases in between. The CDR3 sequence is CASSFPGEETQYF. The CDR3 nucleotides read TGCGCCAGCAGCTTTCCGGGGGAAGAGACCCAGTACTTC.

This clone is a singleton in its sample. V and J are TRBV11-3 and TRBJ1-2; D gene uncertain. The CDR3 has 13 residues. V dropped 5 bases and J dropped 3 bases, with 10 bases sitting between them. Germline CDR1 is SGHNT and CDR2 is YENEEA. The CDR3 nucleotides read TGTGCCAGCAGCCCGGCAGGATACTATGGCTACACCTTC. This codes for CASSPAGYYGYTF.

This sequence joins TRBV5-4 and TRBJ2-3; D gene ambiguous. CDR1 is SGHNT, CDR2 YYREEE, per germline (reference sequence). V was cut by 0 bases and J by 3 bases, with 8 bases left in between. The CDR3 is 14 amino acids. The DNA of the CDR3 is TGTGCCAGCAGCTTGGAGCCAATAACAGATACGCAGTATTTT. The encoded protein is CASSLEPITDTQYF.

This chain uses TRBV10-3 with TRBJ2-5; maybe TRBD1 (6 bases). The germline V and J ends were trimmed by 10 bases and 2 bases, with 14 bases remaining between them. The CDR3 contains 13 residues. Germline CDR1 ENHRY, CDR2 SYGVKD. CDR3 coding DNA: TGTGCCACCTACGACAGGCCGCAAGAGACCCAGTACTTC. Translation gives CATYDRPQETQYF.

The count of this clone is one. The V call is TRBV7-8, the J call TRBJ2-2, with D uncertain. The germline V and J ends were trimmed by 5 bases and 5 bases, with 9 bases remaining between them. This CDR3 is built from 13 residues. Germline loops: CDR1 SGHVS, CDR2 FQNEAQ. This CDR3 is CASSRSRTGELFF. The CDR3, as DNA: TGTGCCAGCAGCCGTTCTCGGACCGGGGAGCTGTTTTTT. Supplemented by reference TRBV7-8 and TRBJ2-2, the full variable domain reads GAGVSQSPRYKVAKRGQDVALRCDPISGHVSLFWYQQALGQGPEFLTYFQNEAQLDKSGLPSDRFFAERPEGSVSTLKIQRTQQEDSAVYLCASSRSRTGELFFGEGSRLTVL.

The V call is TRBV9, the J call TRBJ2-7; TRBD2 matches 12 bases. Germline CDR1 SGDLS, CDR2 YYNGEE. The CDR3 is made up of 14 amino acids. V was pared by 8 bases and J by 3 bases, with 6 bases of the junction left unmatched. CDR3 bases: TGTGCCAGTCAGCCGGGACTAGCGGGCTACGAGCAGTACTTC. This translates into CASQPGLAGYEQYF.